These 22 T cell receptor beta chains share one sample of origin, sequenced in a study of blood T cell repertoires in COVID-19. Assay used: immunoSEQ multiplex PCR; TCRdb lists only in-frame clones, some missing. The repertoire holds over 150,000 clones, with more than 70% as singletons. Sequencing was done on a sample of peripheral blood. The receptor set was obtained from a man aged 50-59 years who had recovered from COVID-19.

The chain couples TRBV6-5 to TRBJ1-5, with D possibly being TRBD1 (5 bases). Looked up from germline, CDR1 is MNHEY and CDR2 is SVGAGI. The CDR3 is 13 residues long. V lost 6 bases, J lost 6 bases, and 12 bases lay in between. The CDR3 reads CASSPGGRQPQHF. CDR3 DNA: TGTGCCAGCAGCCCCGGGGGACGTCAGCCCCAGCATTTT.

V gene TRBV27 combines with J gene TRBJ2-7; possibly TRBD2 for D (7 bases). V lost 6 bases to trimming and J lost 7 bases, with 22 bases between them. Germline lookup yields CDR1 MNHEY and CDR2 SMNVEV (reference sequence). There are 15 residues in the CDR3. The CDR3 DNA follows: TGTGCCAGCAGCCGGGGGGCGGGAGTAAAAGGGGAGCAGTACTTC. It codes for CASSRGAGVKGEQYF.

This clone was seen just once. V is TRBV7-2 and J is TRBJ1-3, with D hard to call. The CDR3 contains 14 residues. The germline CDR1 and CDR2 sequences are SGHTA and FQGNSA. Trimming took off 5 bases at V and 0 bases at J, with 8 bases between the two ends. The CDR3 DNA sequence: TGTGCCAGCAGCCCCCACTCCTCTGGAAACACCATATATTTT. Translation gives CASSPHSSGNTIYF.

This rearrangement joins TRBV7-2 to TRBJ2-7, with a possible D match to TRBD1 (6 bases). Germline values: CDR1 SGHTA, CDR2 FQGNSA. The CDR3 loop spans 14 amino acids. The V end lost 5 bases, the J end lost 2 bases, and 13 bases lay between the germline ends. The CDR3 bases are TGTGCCAGCAGCCAATTCGGACAGACCTACGAGCAGTACTTC. It yields the protein CASSQFGQTYEQYF.

In its sample, this clone was seen once. The rearrangement joins TRBV29-1 to TRBJ2-5; tentative D call: TRBD2 (6 bases). V was pared by 3 bases and J by 9 bases, with 20 bases between. Looked up from germline, CDR1 is SQVTM and CDR2 is ANQGSEA. This CDR3 has 14 residues. CDR3 nucleotides: TGCAGCGTTGAGCGGGGACTCCGAAAAGGGGCCCAGTACTTC. Residues: CSVERGLRKGAQYF.

V gene TRBV4-1 combines with J gene TRBJ2-3; D possibly corresponds to TRBD1 (5 bases). The length of the CDR3 is 16 residues. Per the germline V gene, CDR1 is MGHRA and CDR2 is YSYEKL. V lost 0 bases, J lost 2 bases, and 12 bases lay in between. The DNA for the CDR3 is TGCGCCAGCAGCCAAGATAGTACAGGCCCCACAGATACGCAGTATTTT. Residues: CASSQDSTGPTDTQYF.

This clone turned up a few times. The chain couples TRBV18 to TRBJ2-3; TRBD2 agrees at 9 bases. The germline V gene has CDR1 KGHSH and CDR2 LQKENI. This CDR3 is 16 amino acids long. J was trimmed by 2 bases and V by 5 bases; bases with no gene match: 8. The CDR3, as DNA: TGTGCCAGCTCAGTCGAGACTAGCGGAACCACAGATACGCAGTATTTT. It is translated as CASSVETSGTTDTQYF. Together with reference TRBV18 and TRBJ2-3, the CDR3 gives the full variable domain: NAGVMQNPRHLVRRRGQEARLRCSPMKGHSHVYWYRQLPEEGLKFMVYLQKENIIDESGMPKERFSAEFPKEGPSILRIQQVVRGDSAAYFCASSVETSGTTDTQYFGPGTRLTVL.

This clone showed up just once. The rearrangement links TRBV6-6 to TRBJ1-2; 9 nucleotides match TRBD1. CDR1 is MNHNY, CDR2 SVGAGI, per germline (reference sequence). The CDR3 loop spans 13 amino acids. V was clipped by 4 bases and J by 8 bases; unmatched bases: 5. CDR3: CASSFGTGNGYTF. CDR3 nucleotide sequence: TGTGCCAGCAGTTTTGGGACAGGGAACGGCTACACCTTC.

The rearrangement joins TRBV24-1 to TRBJ2-1, with D unclear. Germline values: CDR1 KGHDR, CDR2 SFDVKD. The CDR3 has 14 residues. V was trimmed by 3 bases and J by 3 bases, leaving 8 bases between them. The CDR3 DNA follows: TGTGCCACCAGTGATAACACGTTCTACAATGAGCAGTTCTTC. It specifies CATSDNTFYNEQFF.

The rearrangement uses TRBV30 and TRBJ2-1, with 8 nucleotides matching TRBD1. This CDR3 is 15 amino acids long. Germline V CDR1 and CDR2: GTSNPN, SVGIG (reference sequence). J gave up 2 bases and V 1 base, and 4 bases lay outside the gene matches. The CDR3 nucleotides read TGTGCCTGGAGTGCCACCAGGGGGCCCTACAATGAGCAGTTCTTC. Protein product: CAWSATRGPYNEQFF. The variable domain in full, with the rest retrieved from reference TRBV30 and TRBJ2-1, is SQTIHQWPATLVQPVGSPLSLECTVEGTSNPNLYWYRQAAGRGLQLLFYSVGIGQISSEVPQNLSASRPQDRQFILSSKKLLLSDSGFYLCAWSATRGPYNEQFFGPGTRLTVL.

V is TRBV28 and J is TRBJ2-7; 8 nucleotides line up with TRBD2. This CDR3 is 13 amino acids long. CDR1 MDHEN and CDR2 SYDVKM come from the germline V gene. V lost 4 bases to trimming and J lost 6 bases; unmatched junction nucleotides: 5. The CDR3 loop reads CASSSPGGPEQYF. The CDR3 region has the DNA TGTGCCAGCAGTTCGCCGGGGGGGCCCGAGCAGTACTTC.

The CDR3 DNA sequence: TGTGCCTCCAAGGTGGGGGCCGGGACTGAAGCTTTCTTT. It specifies CASKVGAGTEAFF. The V gene is TRBV10-3, the J gene TRBJ1-1; tentative D call: TRBD1 (6 bases). This CDR3 is 13 amino acids long. Looked up from germline, CDR1 is ENHRY and CDR2 is SYGVKD. V was clipped by 11 bases and J by 5 bases, with 18 bases between them.

V and J are TRBV6-5 and TRBJ2-7, with a weak D call TRBD1 (6 bases). Germline CDR1 MNHEY, CDR2 SVGAGI. This CDR3 region has 14 residues. Trimming pared 4 bases from V and 3 bases from J, leaving 13 bases between. This CDR3 reads CASSSGTRGYEQYF. DNA of the CDR3: TGTGCCAGCAGTTCCGGGACACGGGGCTACGAGCAGTACTTC.

This clone showed up just once. The CDR3 DNA reads TGTGCCAGCAGCCCCCCCTCTTTCGAGCAGTACTTC. This gives the protein CASSPPSFEQYF. The genes are TRBV7-8 and TRBJ2-7; no reliable D call. This CDR3 has 12 amino acids. V lost 5 bases and J 6 bases, leaving 11 bases between the germline ends. Germline V gene lookup returns CDR1 SGHVS and CDR2 FQNEAQ.

This chain joins TRBV6-5 and TRBJ2-5, with TRBD2 matching 8 bases. CDR1 MNHEY and CDR2 SVGAGI come from the germline V gene. V gave up 0 bases and J gave up 4 bases; unmatched junction bases: 7. The CDR3 loop spans 16 amino acids. This chain's CDR3 is CASSYSIGGAPETQYF. Written as DNA, the CDR3 is TGTGCCAGCAGTTACTCGATCGGGGGGGCCCCAGAGACCCAGTACTTC.

V and J are TRBV9 and TRBJ2-7; D may be TRBD2 (6 bases). The germline V and J ends were trimmed by 0 bases and 4 bases, with 14 bases remaining between them. The CDR3 has 15 amino acids. CDR1 is SGDLS, CDR2 YYNGEE, per germline. This chain's CDR3 is CASSVAAEGRYEQYF. In nucleotides, the CDR3 is TGTGCCAGCAGCGTAGCCGCGGAGGGCCGGTACGAGCAGTACTTC.

The count of this clone is one. The chain recombines TRBV29-1 with TRBJ2-7; 9 bases are a match to TRBD1. With V trimmed by 4 bases and J by 12 bases, 10 bases remained unmatched. The CDR3 has 12 residues. CDR1 SQVTM and CDR2 ANQGSEA come from the germline V gene. CDR3 residues: CSVAKGDRVPYF. The DNA for the CDR3 is TGCAGCGTTGCAAAAGGGGACAGGGTACCGTACTTC.

The chain carries TRBV14 and TRBJ2-7, with a weak D call TRBD1 (6 bases). V lost 0 bases, J lost 3 bases, and 18 bases lay in between. The CDR3 has 17 residues. The germline V gene encodes CDR1 SGHDN and CDR2 FVKESK. CDR3 amino acids: CASSQDWPRDKRYEQYF. The CDR3 DNA is TGTGCCAGCAGCCAAGATTGGCCCCGGGACAAGCGCTACGAGCAGTACTTC. Based on the CDR3 plus reference TRBV14 and TRBJ2-7, the full variable domain is EAGVTQFPSHSVIEKGQTVTLRCDPISGHDNLYWYRRVMGKEIKFLLHFVKESKQDESGMPNNRFLAERTGGTYSTLKVQPAELEDSGVYFCASSQDWPRDKRYEQYFGPGTRLTVT.

The gene calls are TRBV9 and TRBJ2-1; no firm D call. Germline V CDR1 and CDR2: SGDLS, YYNGEE. This CDR3 region has 15 residues. Trimming took off 0 bases at V and 2 bases at J, with 9 bases between the two ends. In DNA, the CDR3 is TGTGCCAGCAGCGTAGAACACAACCCCTACAATGAGCAGTTCTTC. Translating gives CASSVEHNPYNEQFF.

V gene TRBV18 combines with J gene TRBJ1-5; 7 bases map to TRBD1. The CDR3 loop spans 16 amino acids. Trimming cost V 5 bases and J 0 bases; bases outside gene matches: 7. Germline assignment: CDR1 KGHSH and CDR2 LQKENI. CDR3: CASSSDQGVSNQPQHF. The CDR3 region has the DNA TGTGCCAGCTCATCTGACCAGGGGGTTAGCAATCAGCCCCAGCATTTT.

CDR3 DNA sequence: TGTGCCAGCAGCTTAGCCGGGGGGGGCCGGACTGGAAACACCATATATTTT. Amino acids: CASSLAGGGRTGNTIYF. This chain uses TRBV11-2 with TRBJ1-3; D is possibly TRBD1 (6 bases). The CDR3 runs to 17 residues. CDR1 and CDR2 from the germline V gene are SGHAT and FQNNGV. Trimming cost V 1 base and J 2 bases, with 15 bases left between them.

This clone is a singleton in its sample. The gene calls are TRBV7-2 and TRBJ1-1; D is perhaps TRBD1 (5 bases). From germline, CDR1 is SGHTA and CDR2 FQGNSA. The CDR3 has 14 residues. The V end lost 1 base, the J end lost 3 bases, and 9 bases lay between the germline ends. In nucleotides, the CDR3 is TGTGCCAGCAGCTTAGGGGGCGCGGACACTGAAGCTTTCTTT. Its protein product is CASSLGGADTEAFF.